Listed below are T cell receptor beta chains from one sample, sequenced in a study of sequential checkpoint blockade in melanoma. Profiling relied on immunoSEQ multiplex PCR, and the TCRdb table lists in-frame clones only, not all of them. The data hold roughly 9,100 clones, with around nine tenths observed a single time. Source: CD8+ T cells sorted from blood (inferred from file names), taken from a patient given nivolumab and ipilimumab in sequence. All receptors come from a human donor with melanoma. Both conserved end residues are part of each CDR3. The D gene is left open where the match is weak. Size tells how often a clone was seen (once, few, many) or the class of an expanded clone, and some rows leave it out.

TRBV9	.	TRBJ1-2	.	CASSSEGNYGYTF	TGTGCCAGCAGCTCAGAGGGCAACTATGGCTACACCTTC
TRBV11-3	TRBD1	TRBJ1-1	.	CASSSEGAFITEAFF	TGTGCCAGCAGCTCCGAGGGGGCTTTTATCACTGAAGCTTTCTTT
TRBV6-5	.	TRBJ1-2	.	CASSLGAGYGYTF	TGTGCCAGCAGTTTAGGGGCAGGCTATGGCTACACCTTC
TRBV7-9	.	TRBJ1-1	.	CASEEFMNTEAFF	TGTGCCAGCGAGGAGTTCATGAACACTGAAGCTTTCTTT
TRBV27	.	TRBJ1-1	.	CASSLQANTEAFF	TGTGCCAGCAGTTTACAGGCTAACACTGAAGCTTTCTTT
TRBV7-2	.	TRBJ2-7	.	CASSYRNLVDEQYF	TGTGCCAGCAGCTACAGGAACCTGGTAGACGAGCAGTACTTC
TRBV4-1	.	TRBJ1-5	.	CASSQEPRGDQPQHF	TGCGCCAGCAGCCAAGAACCCCGGGGGGATCAGCCCCAGCATTTT
TRBV27	TRBD1	TRBJ1-5	.	CASSLQGSNQPQHF	TGTGCCAGCAGTCTACAGGGGAGCAATCAGCCCCAGCATTTT
TRBV27	.	TRBJ1-1	.	CASSLSLNTEAFF	TGTGCCAGCAGTTTATCCTTAAACACTGAAGCTTTCTTT
TRBV27	TRBD2	TRBJ2-7	.	CASSGRLAGSGSPYEQYF	TGTGCCAGCAGTGGTCGACTAGCGGGGAGTGGGTCCCCATACGAGCAGTACTTC
TRBV28	TRBD1	TRBJ1-1	.	CASSTYRGNTEAFF	TGTGCCAGCTCAACCTACAGGGGGAACACTGAAGCTTTCTTT
TRBV4-1	TRBD2	TRBJ2-1	.	CASSQLAGGSEQFF	TGCGCCAGCAGCCAGCTAGCGGGAGGCTCTGAGCAGTTCTTC
TRBV27	TRBD1	TRBJ2-7	.	CASSPPLGTGGYEQYF	TGTGCCAGCAGTCCCCCCCTGGGGACAGGGGGCTACGAGCAGTACTTC
TRBV27	.	TRBJ2-7	.	CASSSLFGLDEQYF	TGTGCCAGCAGTAGCCTCTTCGGTTTGGACGAGCAGTACTTC
TRBV6-5	TRBD1	TRBJ1-1	.	CASRQGPNTEAFF	TGTGCCAGTCGACAGGGCCCGAACACTGAAGCTTTCTTT
TRBV9	TRBD1	TRBJ1-2	.	CASSTGGDYGYTF	TGTGCCAGCAGCACAGGGGGCGACTATGGCTACACCTTC
TRBV11-3	.	TRBJ1-1	.	CASSVWGGPTTEAFF	TGTGCCAGCAGCGTATGGGGGGGTCCGACCACTGAAGCTTTCTTT
TRBV5-1	.	TRBJ2-1	once	CASSPDRIPYNEQFF	TGCGCCAGCAGCCCCGACAGGATCCCTTACAATGAGCAGTTCTTC
TRBV7-6	.	TRBJ2-7	.	CASSLPSGSYEQYF	TGTGCCAGCAGCTTACCCTCCGGGAGCTACGAGCAGTACTTC
TRBV7-9	.	TRBJ2-7	.	CASSLLVEYEQYF	TGTGCCAGCAGCTTACTAGTAGAATACGAGCAGTACTTC
TRBV15	.	TRBJ1-5	.	CATSIGMGGAGNQPQHF	TGTGCCACCAGCATAGGAATGGGAGGGGCCGGCAATCAGCCCCAGCATTTT
TRBV28	TRBD1	TRBJ2-6	.	CASTPFRDRGPGANVLTF	TGTGCCAGCACTCCATTCCGGGACAGGGGGCCCGGGGCCAACGTCCTGACTTTC
TRBV4-3	.	TRBJ1-2	.	CASSQDLTGGRAYGYTF	TGCGCCAGCAGCCAAGATCTCACCGGGGGGCGAGCCTATGGCTACACCTTC
TRBV19	.	TRBJ1-1	.	CASSMGGRAFF	TGTGCCAGTAGTATGGGGGGGCGGGCTTTCTTT
TRBV27	TRBD2	TRBJ2-1	.	CASSLSSGRAIYNEQFF	TGTGCCAGCAGTTTATCTAGCGGGAGGGCCATCTACAATGAGCAGTTCTTC
TRBV27	TRBD1	TRBJ2-1	.	CASRDQTGTTDDEQFF	TGTGCCAGCAGGGACCAGACAGGGACCACGGACGATGAGCAGTTCTTC
TRBV28	.	TRBJ2-1	.	CASSSVGDNEQFF	TGTGCCAGCAGTTCGGTAGGGGACAATGAGCAGTTCTTC
TRBV27	TRBD1	TRBJ2-3	.	CASSLPRDRGQDTQYF	TGTGCCAGCAGTTTACCCCGGGACAGGGGGCAAGATACGCAGTATTTT
TRBV16	TRBD1	TRBJ1-5	.	CASSQSRRGSNQPQHF	TGTGCCAGCAGCCAATCGCGCAGGGGGAGCAATCAGCCCCAGCATTTT
TRBV7-9	.	TRBJ1-1	.	CASSQESVRGTLNTEAFF	TGTGCCAGCAGTCAAGAAAGTGTCAGGGGAACCTTGAACACTGAAGCTTTCTTT
TRBV6-6	.	TRBJ2-7	.	CASFNGYEQYF	TGTGCCAGTTTCAACGGTTACGAGCAGTACTTC
TRBV7-6	.	TRBJ2-2	.	CASSLSTGELFF	TGTGCCAGCAGCTTGTCTACCGGGGAGCTGTTTTTT
TRBV19	.	TRBJ2-7	.	CASRRGSSYEQYF	TGTGCCAGTAGAAGAGGGAGCTCCTACGAGCAGTACTTC
TRBV9	.	TRBJ1-2	.	CASGGDYGYTF	TGTGCCAGTGGAGGGGACTATGGCTACACCTTC
TRBV27	.	TRBJ1-5	.	CASSEDPGGLVGNQPQHF	TGTGCCAGCAGTGAAGACCCAGGAGGTTTGGTGGGCAATCAGCCCCAGCATTTT
TRBV7-6	.	TRBJ1-3	.	CASSRDSRLGNTIYF	TGTGCCAGCAGCCGGGATAGCAGGCTTGGAAACACCATATATTTT
TRBV10-2	.	TRBJ2-1	.	CASSEWSTTESSYNEQFF	TGCGCCAGCAGTGAGTGGAGCACTACTGAGAGCTCCTACAATGAGCAGTTCTTC
TRBV7-9	TRBD1	TRBJ2-1	once	CASSFRGQTGVSYNEQFF	TGTGCCAGCAGCTTCCGCGGTCAAACAGGGGTCTCCTACAATGAGCAGTTCTTC
TRBV10-3	.	TRBJ2-2	.	CAISELTENTGELFF	TGTGCCATCAGTGAGCTGACAGAGAACACCGGGGAGCTGTTTTTT
TRBV7-2	.	TRBJ2-1	.	CASSQGGSNEQFF	TGTGCCAGCAGCCAGGGGGGCTCCAATGAGCAGTTCTTC
TRBV29-1	.	TRBJ2-7	.	CSVEAGYREQYF	TGCAGCGTTGAGGCAGGGTATCGCGAGCAGTACTTC
TRBV7-9	.	TRBJ1-2	.	CASSFLGAVYGYTF	TGTGCCAGCAGCTTCTTGGGGGCGGTCTATGGCTACACCTTC
TRBV7-9	.	TRBJ1-3	few	CASRGTGFSGNTIYF	TGTGCCAGCAGAGGTACAGGCTTCTCTGGAAACACCATATATTTT